The 12 T cell receptor beta chains below all came from one sample that was sequenced in a study of cytomegalovirus exposure and HLA in healthy donors. The PCR was carried out with 60 Vbeta primers and 13 Jbeta primers. Clones were read by immunoSEQ multiplex PCR, and TCRdb kept only the in-frame ones, dropping some. The sample consists of around 150,000 clones, around four fifths of them appearing once. The sample consisted of PBMCs. These receptors came from a woman aged 50 to 60 in good health and CMV-seronegative.

The chain combines TRBV11-3 with TRBJ2-1, with 7 bases that match TRBD1. The V and J ends lost 1 base and 4 bases, in that order; junction bases with no gene match: 4. The CDR3 sequence is 15 residues long. The V gene's germline CDR1 is SGHNT and CDR2 YENEEA. The CDR3, as DNA: TGTGCCAGCAGCTTAGCCGGGACAGAATACAATGAGCAGTTCTTC. It translates to CASSLAGTEYNEQFF.

This clone was recorded only once. V gene TRBV7-9 combines with J gene TRBJ1-5; the match to TRBD1 covers 7 bases. CDR1 and CDR2 (germline): SEHNR, FQNEAQ (reference sequence). The V segment lost 5 bases and the J segment 4 bases; nucleotides outside the gene matches: 8. This CDR3 spans 15 amino acids. The CDR3 spells CASSASGTANQPQHF. The CDR3 nucleotides read TGTGCCAGCAGCGCATCCGGGACAGCAAATCAGCCCCAGCATTTT.

The chain uses TRBV29-1 and TRBJ2-4; TRBD2 matches 7 bases. Germline assignment: CDR1 SQVTM and CDR2 ANQGSEA. V lost 0 bases to trimming and J lost 8 bases; unmatched junction nucleotides: 1. The CDR3 has 12 amino acids. The CDR3 here is CSVEEGGDIQYF. CDR3 coding DNA: TGCAGCGTTGAAGAGGGAGGGGACATTCAGTACTTC.

This clone has just a few counts. The chain links TRBV6-1 to TRBJ2-7, with D perhaps TRBD1 (6 bases). The V and J ends lost 8 bases and 1 base respectively, with 18 bases between them. Germline values: CDR1 MNHNS, CDR2 SASEGT. The CDR3 totals 15 residues. In DNA, the CDR3 is TGTGCCAGCGGCAGGGAATTACAGGGATCCTACGAGCAGTACTTC. Translated, it gives CASGRELQGSYEQYF.

This clone was seen a single time. V is TRBV4-3 and J is TRBJ2-1; 9 bases are shared with TRBD1. Trimming removed 2 bases from V and 8 bases from J; junction bases left unmatched: 16. The CDR3 has 18 residues. The germline V gene encodes CDR1 LGHNA and CDR2 YSLEER. CDR3 amino acids: CASSQLNRGHRYLDEQFF. Here the CDR3 DNA reads TGCGCCAGCAGCCAATTAAACAGGGGGCACAGATACCTTGATGAGCAGTTCTTC.

The genes are TRBV7-3 and TRBJ2-3, with TRBD2 matching 10 bases. The germline gives CDR1 SGHTA, CDR2 FQGTGA. The CDR3 consists of 16 residues. V gave up 5 bases and J gave up 2 bases; unmatched junction bases: 7. CDR3 amino acids: CASSPGGLAATDTQYF. The CDR3 DNA reads as TGTGCCAGCAGCCCCGGAGGACTAGCGGCCACAGATACGCAGTATTTT.

The chain has TRBV27 and TRBJ1-3; maybe TRBD1 (5 bases). Germline V CDR1 and CDR2: MNHEY, SMNVEV (reference sequence). This CDR3 region has 16 residues. V lost 6 bases to trimming and J lost 2 bases, with 17 bases between them. The CDR3: CASSPTVRGTGNTIYF. CDR3 coding DNA: TGTGCCAGCAGCCCAACAGTTCGGGGGACTGGAAACACCATATATTTT.

The chain links TRBV7-2 to TRBJ2-3; D is perhaps TRBD1 (5 bases). Trimming pared 0 bases from V and 4 bases from J, leaving 11 bases between. Per the germline V gene, CDR1 is SGHTA and CDR2 is FQGNSA. The CDR3 loop spans 15 amino acids. CDR3 nucleotides: TGTGCCAGCAGCTTAGCAAGGGGCCGCGCAGATACGCAGTATTTT. Translating it yields CASSLARGRADTQYF.

The rearrangement links TRBV4-2 to TRBJ2-5; 10 bases map to TRBD1. The DNA end lines up better with TRBJ2-7; the J call may be wrong. The CDR3 is 16 residues long. Germline V gives CDR1 LGHNA, CDR2 YNFKEQ. The CDR3 sequence is CASSRMGQGSSYEQYF. CDR3 nucleotide sequence: TGTGCCAGCAGCCGGATGGGACAGGGGTCTTCTTACGAGCAGTACTTC.

V gene TRBV4-2 combines with J gene TRBJ2-1; 10 positions match TRBD2. The V and J ends lost 3 bases and 4 bases, in that order; junction bases with no gene match: 6. Germline CDR1 is LGHNA and CDR2 is YNFKEQ. The CDR3 spans 16 residues. The DNA of the CDR3 is TGTGCCAGCAGCCAGGATACTAGCGGGGCATACAATGAGCAGTTCTTC. This codes for CASSQDTSGAYNEQFF.

J is TRBJ1-2 and V is TRBV12-5; D is possibly TRBD1 (5 bases). Germline values: CDR1 LGHNT, CDR2 FRNRAP. V lost 5 bases and J lost 7, with 23 bases in between. This CDR3 region has 16 residues. The CDR3 DNA reads TGTGCTAGTGGTCCTCGGGGAGGGCATATTGGGGGTGGCTACACCTTC. It translates to CASGPRGGHIGGGYTF.

The DNA for the CDR3 is TGCGCCAGCAGCCAAGATCGTCTAGCGGGGTTAGATACGCAGTATTTT. It is translated as CASSQDRLAGLDTQYF. The chain uses TRBV4-3 and TRBJ2-3; 9 nucleotides line up with TRBD2. The CDR3 extends over 16 amino acids. Germline lookup yields CDR1 LGHNA and CDR2 YSLEER. With 0 bases clipped from V and 5 bases from J, the junction kept 6 bases outside the gene matches.